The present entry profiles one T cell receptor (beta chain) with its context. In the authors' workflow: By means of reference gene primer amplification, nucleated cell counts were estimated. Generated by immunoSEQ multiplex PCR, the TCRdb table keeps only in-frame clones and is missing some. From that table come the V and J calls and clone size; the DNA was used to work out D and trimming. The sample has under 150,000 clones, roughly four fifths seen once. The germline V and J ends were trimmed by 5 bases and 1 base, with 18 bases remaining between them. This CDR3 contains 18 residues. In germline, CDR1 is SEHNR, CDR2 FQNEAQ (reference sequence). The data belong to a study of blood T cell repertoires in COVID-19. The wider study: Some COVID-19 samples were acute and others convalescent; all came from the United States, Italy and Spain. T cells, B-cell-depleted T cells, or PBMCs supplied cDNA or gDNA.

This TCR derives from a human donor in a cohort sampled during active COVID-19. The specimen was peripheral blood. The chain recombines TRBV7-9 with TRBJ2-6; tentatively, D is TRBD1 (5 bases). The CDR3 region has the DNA TGTGCCAGCAGCCCCTCGAAGGGGTCATCATCTGGGGCCAACGTCCTGACTTTC. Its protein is CASSPSKGSSSGANVLTF.